The 20 T cell receptor beta chains presented below share a single source sample, sequenced in a study of T cells in Graves' hyperthyroidism and ophthalmopathy. Amplification yielded TCR beta CDR3 regions, with RNA transcripts as the source. TCR CDR3 underwent first-round RT-PCR with the HTBI primer set. TCRdb independently ran MiXCR on the multiplex PCR reads; one entry per CDR3 protein. Of roughly 700,000 distinct CDR3 sequences in the sample, about 18% were seen once. Source material: blood. The receptor source for this set is a man aged 45-65 years with Graves' hyperthyroidism.

Comments on this clonotype: The conserved phenylalanine or tryptophan normally closing the CDR3 is absent here, so this likely arose from a read error. The rearrangement joins TRBV27 to TRBJ2-5; TRBD2 is a possible D gene (5 bases). V lost 5 bases, J lost 1 base, and 8 bases lay in between. Germline V gene lookup returns CDR1 MNHEY and CDR2 SMNVEV (reference sequence). The CDR3 runs to 13 residues. DNA for the CDR3: TGTGCCAGCAGTCTCCGGGGCCAAGAGACCCAGTACCTC. Translating gives CASSLRGQETQYL.

The chain links TRBV30 to TRBJ2-1, with D tentatively TRBD2 (6 bases). The J call is uncertain, as TRBJ2-7 better fits the DNA end. The V gene's germline CDR1 is GTSNPN and CDR2 SVGIG (reference sequence). The CDR3 is 13 residues long. The CDR3 DNA follows: TGTGCCTGGGAGGAGGGGTCCTACAATGAGCAGTACTTC. Protein: CAWEEGSYNEQYF.

In nucleotides, the CDR3 is TGTGCCAGCAGTTCGGGGGGACAGACCCAGTACTTC. Protein sequence: CASSSGGQTQYF. The chain uses TRBV27 and TRBJ2-5; 7 nucleotides align to TRBD2. The J segment lost 6 bases and the V segment lost 4 bases, leaving 2 bases of the junction unmatched. The CDR3 length is 12 residues. CDR1 is MNHEY and CDR2 is SMNVEV in the germline V gene (reference sequence).

This clonotype was seen at least ten times. This chain joins TRBV12-3 or TRBV12-4 and TRBJ2-1, with a possible D match to TRBD2 (6 bases). V was trimmed by 7 bases and J by 3 bases, leaving 19 bases between them. The CDR3 extends over 16 amino acids. CDR3 amino acids: CASTDIREIDYNEQFF. CDR3 DNA sequence: TGTGCCAGCACCGATATACGGGAGATAGACTACAATGAGCAGTTCTTC.

This clonotype was found many times. The rearrangement joins TRBV28 to TRBJ2-7; tentative D call: TRBD2 (7 bases). Germline CDR1 reads MDHEN; CDR2 reads SYDVKM. Between the trimmed V and J ends, which lost 4 bases and 7 bases, there was a span of 17 bases. CDR3 length: 14 residues. The CDR3 reads CASSWPQGGGEQYF. CDR3 in DNA: TGTGCCAGCAGTTGGCCCCAAGGGGGGGGAGAGCAGTACTTC.

In this sample, this clonotype turned up many times. V usage is TRBV12-5 and J usage is TRBJ1-1, with TRBD1 as a possible D gene (5 bases). Germline V CDR1 and CDR2: LGHNT, FRNRAP. Trimming removed 5 bases at V and 0 bases at J, with 7 bases between. CDR3 length equals 13 residues. The CDR3 DNA reads TGTGCTAGTGGTCAGGGACTGAACACTGAAGCTTTCTTT. Protein product: CASGQGLNTEAFF.

CDR3 protein: CASKLGREDTDTQYF. CDR3 nucleotides: TGTGCCAGCAAATTGGGCAGGGAGGACACAGATACGCAGTATTTT. The chain joins TRBV28 to TRBJ2-3; possible D gene TRBD2, 6 bases. Trimming removed 7 bases from V and 2 bases from J, with 16 bases in between. This CDR3 is 15 amino acids long. The germline V gene has CDR1 MDHEN and CDR2 SYDVKM.

The gene calls are TRBV24-1 and TRBJ2-7; 10 bases line up with TRBD2. The junction had 8 bases not matched to a gene; V was cut back by 2 bases and J by 2 bases. The CDR3 spans 17 residues. Germline assignment: CDR1 KGHDR and CDR2 SFDVKD. The CDR3 nucleotides read TGTGCCACCAGTGATTGGACTAGCGGAGCGGGGACCTACGAGCAGTACTTC. It translates to CATSDWTSGAGTYEQYF.

This rearrangement joins TRBV30 to TRBJ1-6; D is undetermined. The CDR3 is 13 residues long. The V and J ends lost 0 bases and 7 bases respectively, with 7 bases between them. The germline V gene has CDR1 GTSNPN and CDR2 SVGIG (reference sequence). The CDR3 loop reads CAWSVRENSPLHF. The CDR3 DNA sequence: TGTGCCTGGAGTGTGCGGGAGAATTCACCCCTCCACTTT.

This clonotype was found many times. The CDR3 protein is CASSPGEGANYGYTF. The CDR3 coding sequence is TGTGCCAGCAGCCCCGGAGAGGGGGCCAACTATGGCTACACCTTC. This chain uses TRBV13 with TRBJ1-2; TRBD1 matches 7 bases. V was clipped by 5 bases and J by 2 bases; unmatched bases: 8. CDR1 is PRHDT, CDR2 FYEKMQ, per germline (reference sequence). CDR3 length: 15 residues.

At least ten counts were recorded for this clonotype. J is TRBJ2-3 and V is TRBV12-3 or TRBV12-4; TRBD2 might be the D (5 bases). Trimming left V 5 bases short and J 3 bases short, with 9 bases between. The CDR3 loop spans 13 amino acids. For the CDR3, the DNA is TGTGCCAGCAGTATGTGGAGGACAGATACGCAGTATTTT. Translation: CASSMWRTDTQYF.

The chain uses TRBV27 and TRBJ2-5; no reliable D call. The V end lost 8 bases, the J end lost 11 bases, and 12 bases lay between the germline ends. The germline V gene has CDR1 MNHEY and CDR2 SMNVEV (reference sequence). The CDR3 loop spans 10 amino acids. Here the CDR3 reads CASGSGPQYF. As DNA, the CDR3 is TGTGCCAGCGGCTCGGGCCCTCAGTACTTC.

The chain links TRBV20-1 to TRBJ2-1, with D unclear. V was shortened by 5 bases and J by 4 bases, with 21 bases between the two germline ends. The length of the CDR3 is 16 residues. Germline CDR1 and CDR2: DFQATT and SNEGSKA (reference sequence). The CDR3: CSADPNDLMMYNEQFF. The CDR3, as DNA: TGCAGTGCTGATCCGAACGACCTCATGATGTACAATGAGCAGTTCTTC.

This clonotype appeared many times. V gene TRBV28 combines with J gene TRBJ1-4; 7 bases match TRBD1. V dropped 5 bases and J dropped 6; count of bases not matched to a gene: 9. CDR1 MDHEN and CDR2 SYDVKM come from the germline V gene. The CDR3 is 15 residues long. The CDR3, as DNA: TGTGCCAGCAGTCCCGAACAGGGGTTGCATGAAAAACTGTTTTTT. Amino acid sequence: CASSPEQGLHEKLFF.

This clonotype has ten or more counts. The chain recombines TRBV6-5 with TRBJ1-2; D not certain. The V end lost 2 bases, the J end lost 5 bases, and 12 bases lay between the germline ends. This CDR3 has 14 residues. Germline V gene data show CDR1 as MNHEY and CDR2 as SVGAGI. This CDR3 reads CASSYGAGNYGYTF. In nucleotides, the CDR3 is TGTGCCAGCAGTTACGGTGCAGGAAATTATGGCTACACCTTC.

The table lists this clonotype with a few counts. The genes are TRBV18 and TRBJ1-4; no definite D call. Germline CDR1 reads KGHSH; CDR2 reads LQKENI. The length of the CDR3 is 15 residues. Trimming stripped 5 bases from V and 0 bases from J, with 10 bases between. The CDR3, as DNA: TGTGCCAGCTCAGCCTCGATTGCAACTAATGAAAAACTGTTTTTT. It translates to CASSASIATNEKLFF.

The genes are TRBV7-9 and TRBJ2-3; perhaps TRBD2 as D (6 bases). Germline V gives CDR1 SEHNR, CDR2 FQNEAQ (reference sequence). The ends were cut back, 5 bases at V and 2 bases at J, with 11 bases in the middle. The CDR3 extends over 14 amino acids. The chain's CDR3 is CASSRGVATDTQYF. CDR3 nucleotide sequence: TGTGCCAGCAGCCGCGGGGTAGCCACAGATACGCAGTATTTT.

The chain recombines TRBV6-1 with TRBJ1-4, with a tentative D call TRBD1 (5 bases). The CDR3 contains 12 residues. Germline V lookup: CDR1 MNHNS, CDR2 SASEGT. V was clipped by 7 bases and J by 13 bases, with 16 bases between them. CDR3 loop: CASTDSRGVLFF. CDR3 coding DNA: TGTGCCAGCACCGACTCCCGAGGGGTACTGTTTTTT.

This clonotype was seen ten or more times. This rearrangement joins TRBV7-2 to TRBJ2-7, with 9 bases lining up with TRBD2. CDR1 is SGHTA, CDR2 FQGNSA, per germline. The CDR3 has 16 amino acids. Trimming cost V 2 bases and J 6 bases; bases outside gene matches: 11. CDR3 protein: CASSLSFGLAGIEQYF. CDR3 bases: TGTGCCAGCAGCTTATCTTTCGGCCTAGCGGGAATCGAGCAGTACTTC. Variable domain in full (rest from reference TRBV7-2 and TRBJ2-7): GAGVSQSPSNKVTEKGKDVELRCDPISGHTALYWYRQSLGQGLEFLIYFQGNSAPDKSGLPSDRFSAERTGGSVSTLTIQRTQQEDSAVYLCASSLSFGLAGIEQYFGPGTRLTVT.

The chain recombines TRBV3-1 with TRBJ2-5; D could derive from TRBD1 or TRBD2 (7 bases each). The germline V gene has CDR1 LGHDT and CDR2 YNNKEL (reference sequence). The CDR3 runs to 14 residues. Trimming removed 0 bases at V and 7 bases at J, with 12 bases between. The CDR3 loop is CASSQDVRGGTQYF. CDR3 nucleotides: TGTGCCAGCAGCCAAGATGTCAGGGGGGGGACCCAGTACTTC.